This T cell receptor (beta chain) is from a study of T cells in Graves' hyperthyroidism and ophthalmopathy. The CDR3 has 13 residues. V was clipped by 6 bases and J by 6 bases, with 14 bases between them. Germline CDR1 is DFQATT and CDR2 is SNEGSKA (reference sequence). TCR beta CDR3 sequences were amplified from RNA transcripts. Researchers ran a first-round RT-PCR on the TCR CDR3 using the HTBI primer set. One entry per CDR3 protein, called by TCRdb with MiXCR from the multiplex PCR reads. The sample has around 56,000 distinct CDR3 sequences; approximately 50% are singletons. Material for sequencing was blood. The clonotype was recovered from a woman in her twenties or thirties with Graves' ophthalmopathy. The chain couples TRBV20-1 to TRBJ1-4, with D possibly TRBD1 on 5 matching bases. The CDR3 DNA is TGCAGTGCCATCAACAGGATCGATGAAAAACTGTTTTTT. It encodes CSAINRIDEKLFF.